This T cell receptor beta chain was sequenced in a study of cytomegalovirus exposure and HLA in healthy donors. PCR used 60 Vbeta primers and 13 Jbeta primers. Repertoires were generated with immunoSEQ multiplex PCR, while TCRdb's copy carries only in-frame clones and drops some. The sample lists about 76,000 clones, over 60% occurring once. Each of the donors was a healthy bone marrow donor. In its sample, this clone was seen once. Its antigen is currently unknown. General study points: In a later analysis, V- and J-gene trimming of beta chains associated with a DCLRE1C missense variant, replicated independently. Reports state that TCR beta sequences accurately predicted most subjects' HLA-A and HLA-B alleles. A likely sequencing artifact accounted for one observed cluster of highly shared sequence variants.

The sample comprised PBMCs. The source is a male donor in good health and CMV-seropositive.

CDR3 DNA: TGTGCCAGCAGCCCTCAGGGGACAGCCTACGAGCAGTACTTC. Residues: CASSPQGTAYEQYF. This sequence joins TRBV9 and TRBJ2-7; TRBD1 agrees at 7 bases. The CDR3 totals 14 residues. The V and J ends lost 4 bases and 2 bases, in that order; junction bases with no gene match: 6. CDR1 is SGDLS, CDR2 YYNGEE, per germline.